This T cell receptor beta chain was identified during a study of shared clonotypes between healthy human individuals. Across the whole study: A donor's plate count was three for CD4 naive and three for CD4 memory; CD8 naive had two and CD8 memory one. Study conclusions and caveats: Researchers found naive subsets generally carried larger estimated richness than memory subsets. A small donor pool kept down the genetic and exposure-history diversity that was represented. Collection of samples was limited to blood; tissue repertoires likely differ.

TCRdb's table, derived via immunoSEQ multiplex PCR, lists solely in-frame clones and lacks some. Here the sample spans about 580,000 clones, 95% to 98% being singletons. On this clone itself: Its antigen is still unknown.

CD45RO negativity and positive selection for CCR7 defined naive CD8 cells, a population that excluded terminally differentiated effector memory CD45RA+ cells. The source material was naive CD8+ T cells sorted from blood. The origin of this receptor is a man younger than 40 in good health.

In DNA form, the CDR3 reads TGTGCCAGCAGCGAGGGGGGAGCGAACACTGAAGCTTTCTTT. Protein product: CASSEGGANTEAFF. J is TRBJ1-1 and V is TRBV9; D may be TRBD1 (6 bases). From germline, CDR1 is SGDLS and CDR2 YYNGEE. The CDR3 covers 14 residues. V lost 3 bases, J lost 1 base, and 10 bases lay in between.